This T cell receptor (beta chain) was profiled in a study of OX40 agonist ivuxolimab in advanced cancers. The length of the CDR3 is 16 residues. V was pared by 0 bases and J by 0 bases, with 9 bases between. CDR1 LNHNV and CDR2 YYDKDF come from the germline V gene (reference sequence). Here immunoSEQ multiplex PCR was the method, and the copy in TCRdb shows in-frame clones only, minus some. The sample holds approximately 19,000 clones; about 81% are singletons and the top ten take 13% to 15%. The V and J genes are TRBV15 and TRBJ2-4, with a possible D match to TRBD2 (6 bases). The source of this sequence is an adult with an advanced solid tumor such as melanoma, head and neck, liver or kidney cancer. The sequencing used CD4+ or CD8+ T cells sorted from blood, collected in a trial of the OX40 agonist ivuxolimab. In nucleotides, the CDR3 is TGTGCCACCAGCAGAGATCCGGGGGTAGCCAAAAACATTCAGTACTTC. Protein product: CATSRDPGVAKNIQYF.